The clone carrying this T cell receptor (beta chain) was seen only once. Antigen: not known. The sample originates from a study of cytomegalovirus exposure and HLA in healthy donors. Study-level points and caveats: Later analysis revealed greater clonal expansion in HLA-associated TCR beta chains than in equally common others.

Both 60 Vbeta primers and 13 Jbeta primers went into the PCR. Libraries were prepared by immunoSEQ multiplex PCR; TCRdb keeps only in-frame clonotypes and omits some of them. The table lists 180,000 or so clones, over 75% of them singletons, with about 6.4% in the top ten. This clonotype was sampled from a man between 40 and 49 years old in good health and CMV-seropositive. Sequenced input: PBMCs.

CDR3 in amino acids: CASSIIRTSGSYEQYF. The CDR3 nucleotides are TGTGCCAGTAGTATAATACGGACTAGCGGTTCCTACGAGCAGTACTTC. The chain combines TRBV19 with TRBJ2-7, with 10 bases fitting TRBD2. The J segment lost 1 base and the V segment lost 2 bases, leaving 5 bases of the junction unmatched. CDR1 LNHDA and CDR2 SQIVND come from the germline V gene (reference sequence). The CDR3 has 16 residues.